This T cell receptor (beta chain) was identified in a study of T cells expressing NK-cell markers. In the case of this clonotype: Its antigen is as yet unknown.

Template switching by 5'RACE with UMIs generated the TCR beta cDNA. TCRdb re-called the 5' RACE reads; one entry per CDR3 protein, DNA not given. The sample holds about 460,000 distinct CDR3 sequences. Findings of the study overall: Unclear, still, was the HCMV specificity of the expanded NKG2C+ T cell clones.

The source of this sequence is a woman between 45 and 60 years old in good health. The specimen was blood T cells: a sorted CD56 or NKG2C T cell subset, CD4+ or CD8+ T cells, or bulk PBMC T cells (not recorded which).

The CDR3 region is CASSFGGSYEQYF. The chain is built from TRBV12-3 or TRBV12-4 and TRBJ2-7. The CDR3 has 13 residues.